These 5 T cell receptor beta chains originate from one sample sequenced in a study of T-cell memory formation after mild COVID-19. Each CDR3 protein is one row after TCRdb ran MiXCR on the 5' RACE reads. The data hold about 250,000 distinct CDR3 sequences, with approximately 15% observed a single time. Sequencing input: PBMCs or a T cell subset sorted from them (not recorded which). The receptor set was obtained from an adult woman who had mild COVID-19 (a few samples of this study predate the infection). Cell type and time point are not known.

The J gene is TRBJ2-5, the V gene TRBV29-1; D might be TRBD2 (6 bases). The CDR3 spans 14 residues. CDR1 SQVTM and CDR2 ANQGSEA come from the germline V gene. V lost 0 bases to trimming and J lost 2 bases, with 10 bases between them. CDR3 nucleotide sequence: TGCAGCGTTGAAGATAAGGGGAGGCAAGAGACCCAGTACTTC. This sequence encodes CSVEDKGRQETQYF.

This clonotype occurred many times. This chain uses TRBV7-2 with TRBJ2-7, with D perhaps TRBD1 (6 bases). The germline V and J ends were trimmed by 1 base and 4 bases, with 11 bases remaining between them. The germline CDR1 and CDR2 sequences are SGHTA and FQGNSA. The CDR3 loop spans 14 amino acids. CDR3 sequence reads: CASSLGNRVYEQYF. CDR3 coding DNA: TGTGCCAGCAGCTTAGGCAACAGGGTGTACGAGCAGTACTTC.

This clonotype was observed a single time. V and J are TRBV4-1 and TRBJ2-3; 10 bases line up with TRBD2. J lost 1 base, V lost 1 base, and 11 bases had no gene match. The length of the CDR3 is 19 residues. Per germline, CDR1 MGHRA and CDR2 YSYEKL. CDR3 sequence: CASSQVIQRGGIGTDTQYF. The CDR3 region has the DNA TGCGCCAGCAGCCAAGTGATCCAGCGGGGGGGTATTGGCACAGATACGCAGTATTTT.

V usage is TRBV29-1 and J usage is TRBJ1-5; maybe TRBD1 (5 bases). Per the germline V gene, CDR1 is SQVTM and CDR2 is ANQGSEA. The ends were cut back, 1 base at V and 5 bases at J, with 9 bases in the middle. The CDR3 runs 13 residues. The CDR3 loop reads CSVEGGNDQPQHF. DNA for the CDR3: TGCAGCGTTGAAGGGGGCAACGATCAGCCCCAGCATTTT.

V usage is TRBV7-9 and J usage is TRBJ2-1, with 11 bases fitting TRBD2. The CDR3 covers 15 residues. After removal of 5 bases from V and 6 bases from J, the junction contained 6 bases not matched to a gene. CDR1 is SEHNR and CDR2 is FQNEAQ in the germline V gene (reference sequence). The CDR3 here is CASSVRLAGSNEQFF. DNA for the CDR3: TGTGCCAGCAGCGTCAGACTAGCGGGATCCAATGAGCAGTTCTTC.